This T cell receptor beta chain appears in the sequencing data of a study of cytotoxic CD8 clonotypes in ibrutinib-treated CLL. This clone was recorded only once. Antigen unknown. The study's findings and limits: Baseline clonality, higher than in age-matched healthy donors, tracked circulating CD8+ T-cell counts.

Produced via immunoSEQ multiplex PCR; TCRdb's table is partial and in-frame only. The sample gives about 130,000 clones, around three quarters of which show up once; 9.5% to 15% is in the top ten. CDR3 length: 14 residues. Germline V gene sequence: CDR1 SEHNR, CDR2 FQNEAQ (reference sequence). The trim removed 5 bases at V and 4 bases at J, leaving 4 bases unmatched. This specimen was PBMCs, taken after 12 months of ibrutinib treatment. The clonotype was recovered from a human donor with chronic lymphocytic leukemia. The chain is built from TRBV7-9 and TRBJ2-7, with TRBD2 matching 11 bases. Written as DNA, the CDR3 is TGTGCCAGCAGCACGGGACTAGCGGAGTACGAGCAGTACTTC. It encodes CASSTGLAEYEQYF.